This TCR beta chain was obtained from a study of T cell changes during pregnancy in multiple sclerosis. This clone appeared a single time. This CDR3 region has 16 residues. Germline V gives CDR1 KGHSH, CDR2 LQKENI. Trimming removed 3 bases at V and 0 bases at J, with 13 bases between. The table came from immunoSEQ multiplex PCR; TCRdb's copy has only in-frame clones and leaves some out. The profile shows under 95,000 clones, 94% of them singletons. The TCR originated in a female donor in good health, enrolled as a control in a pregnancy study. V and J are TRBV18 and TRBJ2-3; D is unclear. Sequenced material: peripheral blood, taken in the second trimester of pregnancy. The CDR3 DNA sequence: TGTGCCAGCTCACCGGATGCGACACCTAGCACAGATACGCAGTATTTT. Its protein product is CASSPDATPSTDTQYF. Supplemented by reference TRBV18 and TRBJ2-3, the full variable domain reads NAGVMQNPRHLVRRRGQEARLRCSPMKGHSHVYWYRQLPEEGLKFMVYLQKENIIDESGMPKERFSAEFPKEGPSILRIQQVVRGDSAAYFCASSPDATPSTDTQYFGPGTRLTVL.